This section outlines one TCR beta chain sequence together with its context. Its specificity is not known. The data are from a study of T cell repertoires in cytomegalovirus infection. TCRdb reprocessed the reads with MiXCR, giving one entry per CDR3 protein. The sample contains around 800,000 distinct CDR3 sequences, 32% of which appear only once. The V and J ends lost 6 bases and 6 bases respectively, with 23 bases between them. CDR1 is SEHNR and CDR2 is FQNEAQ in the germline V gene (reference sequence). The CDR3 is 17 residues long. The chain links TRBV7-9 to TRBJ2-2, with D tentatively TRBD2 (6 bases). The source material was cultured CD8+ T cells from PBMCs, sampled from culture after CMV antigen stimulation. The clonotype was recovered from a human donor in good health (CMV status not recorded). Some clones in this sample may be carry-over from other donors' samples. CDR3 in DNA: TGTGCCAGCAGGCACAGAGACCCGGCGCTAGCGCCCGGGGAGCTGTTTTTT. Protein sequence: CASRHRDPALAPGELFF.